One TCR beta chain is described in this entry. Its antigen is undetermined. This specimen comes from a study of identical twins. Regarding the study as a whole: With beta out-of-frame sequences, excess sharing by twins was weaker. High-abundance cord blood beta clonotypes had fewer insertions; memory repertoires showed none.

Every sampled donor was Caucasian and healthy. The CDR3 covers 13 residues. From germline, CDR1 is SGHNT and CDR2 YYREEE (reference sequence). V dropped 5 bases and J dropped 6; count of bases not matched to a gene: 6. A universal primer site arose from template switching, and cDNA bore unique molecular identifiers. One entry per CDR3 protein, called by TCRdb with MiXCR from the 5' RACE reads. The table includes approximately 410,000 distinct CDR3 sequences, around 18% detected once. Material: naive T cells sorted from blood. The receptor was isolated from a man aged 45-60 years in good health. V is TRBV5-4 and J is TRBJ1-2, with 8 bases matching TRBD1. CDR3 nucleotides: TGTGCCAGCAGGACAGGGGTAATGGATGGCTACACCTTC. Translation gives CASRTGVMDGYTF.